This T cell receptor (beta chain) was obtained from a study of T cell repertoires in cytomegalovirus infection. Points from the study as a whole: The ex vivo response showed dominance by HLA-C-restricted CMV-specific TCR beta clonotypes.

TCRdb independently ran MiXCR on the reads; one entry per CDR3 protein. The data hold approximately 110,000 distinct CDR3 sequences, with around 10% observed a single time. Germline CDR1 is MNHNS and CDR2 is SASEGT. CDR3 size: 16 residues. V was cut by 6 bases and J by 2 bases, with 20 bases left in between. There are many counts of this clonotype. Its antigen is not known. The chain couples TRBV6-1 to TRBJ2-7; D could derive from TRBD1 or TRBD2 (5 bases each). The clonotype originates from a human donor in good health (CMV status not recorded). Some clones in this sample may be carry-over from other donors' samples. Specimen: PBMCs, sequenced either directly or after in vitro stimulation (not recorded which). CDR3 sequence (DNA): TGTGCCAGCAGCCCCCCCCCGAGGGGTAGCACCTACGAGCAGTACTTC. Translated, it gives CASSPPPRGSTYEQYF.